Listed below are T cell receptor beta chains from one sample, sequenced in a study of T cells expressing NK-cell markers. No DNA is given; TCRdb re-called the 5' RACE reads and lists each CDR3 protein once. Its listing shows 550,000 to 600,000 distinct CDR3 sequences. Sequencing was performed on blood T cells: a sorted CD56 or NKG2C T cell subset, CD4+ or CD8+ T cells, or bulk PBMC T cells (not recorded which). The source is a young man in good health. Both conserved end residues are part of each CDR3. Each record gives: J gene, V gene, CDR3 length, CDR3 protein.

j_gene: TRBJ2-5
v_gene: TRBV2
len: 14
CDR3aa: CASKGTAIQETQYF

j_gene: TRBJ1-2
v_gene: TRBV12-3/TRBV12-4
len: 12
CDR3aa: CASSFRSTGYTF

j_gene: TRBJ2-7
v_gene: TRBV5-1
len: 17
CDR3aa: CASSHPRDTGQEDEQYF

j_gene: TRBJ1-1
v_gene: TRBV7-8
len: 16
CDR3aa: CASSLVGLGKGTEAFF

j_gene: TRBJ1-4
v_gene: TRBV12-3/TRBV12-4
len: 15
CDR3aa: CASSSSTGEFEKLFF

j_gene: TRBJ1-5
v_gene: TRBV7-2
len: 15
CDR3aa: CASSFEMVDNQPQHF

j_gene: TRBJ2-1
v_gene: TRBV12-3/TRBV12-4
len: 17
CDR3aa: CASRRGVAQLIGNEQFF

j_gene: TRBJ2-1
v_gene: TRBV15
len: 12
CDR3aa: CATSSFFNEQFF

j_gene: TRBJ2-1
v_gene: TRBV29-1
len: 14
CDR3aa: CSVHQDSYYNEQFF

j_gene: TRBJ2-3
v_gene: TRBV5-1
len: 14
CDR3aa: CASSASGTEGPQYF

j_gene: TRBJ1-1
v_gene: TRBV29-1
len: 15
CDR3aa: CSVQIQGARNTEAFF

j_gene: TRBJ2-7
v_gene: TRBV20-1
len: 13
CDR3aa: CSYRPGPNYEQYF

j_gene: TRBJ1-1
v_gene: TRBV20-1
len: 14
CDR3aa: CSARLTGVNTEAFF

j_gene: TRBJ2-1
v_gene: TRBV11-2
len: 15
CDR3aa: CASSPVSTPYNEQFF

j_gene: TRBJ2-5
v_gene: TRBV21-1
len: 17
CDR3aa: CASSPTEFSGNQETQYF

j_gene: TRBJ2-3
v_gene: TRBV2
len: 12
CDR3aa: CASILRHASQYF

j_gene: TRBJ2-7
v_gene: TRBV14
len: 16
CDR3aa: CASSQGTGVNPYEQYF

j_gene: TRBJ2-2
v_gene: TRBV9
len: 13
CDR3aa: CASSEYPERELFF

j_gene: TRBJ2-5
v_gene: TRBV6-5
len: 12
CDR3aa: CASHGPGEAQYF

j_gene: TRBJ2-7
v_gene: TRBV29-1
len: 15
CDR3aa: CSVGGGTSRDYEQYF

j_gene: TRBJ2-4
v_gene: TRBV28
len: 20
CDR3aa: CASRISTAGGFSFGKNIQYF

j_gene: TRBJ2-1
v_gene: TRBV5-1
len: 16
CDR3aa: CASSLRAGTDFNEQFF

j_gene: TRBJ2-3
v_gene: TRBV9
len: 16
CDR3aa: CASSVGGAASTDTQYF

j_gene: TRBJ1-1
v_gene: TRBV10-2
len: 13
CDR3aa: CASSQGGRTEAFF

j_gene: TRBJ1-1
v_gene: TRBV28
len: 15
CDR3aa: CASSLHEGPDTEAFF

j_gene: TRBJ1-4
v_gene: TRBV5-1
len: 15
CDR3aa: CASNLGGQKKEKLFF

j_gene: TRBJ1-5
v_gene: TRBV7-9
len: 17
CDR3aa: CASSLSGTGATNQPQHF

j_gene: TRBJ2-1
v_gene: TRBV6-2/TRBV6-3
len: 12
CDR3aa: CASSFTGTYEIF

j_gene: TRBJ1-2
v_gene: TRBV5-5
len: 11
CDR3aa: CASGTVYGYTF

j_gene: TRBJ2-6
v_gene: TRBV6-5
len: 19
CDR3aa: CASSYYKNVARSGANVLTF

j_gene: TRBJ1-2
v_gene: TRBV5-6
len: 15
CDR3aa: CASSLFWERGYGYTF

j_gene: TRBJ1-3
v_gene: TRBV12-3/TRBV12-4
len: 16
CDR3aa: CASSLGQGRSGNTIYF

j_gene: TRBJ2-3
v_gene: TRBV5-4
len: 13
CDR3aa: CASSLVEGATQYF

j_gene: TRBJ2-3
v_gene: TRBV12-5
len: 16
CDR3aa: CASGLVIGRSTDTQYF

j_gene: TRBJ2-7
v_gene: TRBV5-1
len: 13
CDR3aa: CASTLGLGNEQYF

j_gene: TRBJ2-1
v_gene: TRBV28
len: 12
CDR3aa: CASTTETNEQFF

j_gene: TRBJ2-3
v_gene: TRBV5-1
len: 15
CDR3aa: CASSLGSADWDTQYF

j_gene: TRBJ2-2
v_gene: TRBV12-3/TRBV12-4
len: 13
CDR3aa: CASSGRNTGELFF

j_gene: TRBJ2-1
v_gene: TRBV24-1
len: 16
CDR3aa: CATSDSYRSSYNEQFF

j_gene: TRBJ2-7
v_gene: TRBV4-3
len: 15
CDR3aa: CASSQTRTSGYEQYF

j_gene: TRBJ1-6
v_gene: TRBV12-3/TRBV12-4
len: 14
CDR3aa: CASSHGQGVSPLHF

j_gene: TRBJ1-4
v_gene: TRBV5-1
len: 15
CDR3aa: CASSPDLTTNEKLFF

j_gene: TRBJ2-1
v_gene: TRBV5-1
len: 15
CDR3aa: CASTLHPGLGNEQFF

j_gene: TRBJ2-3
v_gene: TRBV5-1
len: 17
CDR3aa: CASSLATTSGRTDTQYF

j_gene: TRBJ2-3
v_gene: TRBV29-1
len: 15
CDR3aa: CSVGPSGKVADTQYF

j_gene: TRBJ1-1
v_gene: TRBV19
len: 13
CDR3aa: CASSGLPNTEAFF

j_gene: TRBJ1-2
v_gene: TRBV3-1
len: 15
CDR3aa: CASSQGLKANYGYTF

j_gene: TRBJ2-1
v_gene: TRBV10-3
len: 16
CDR3aa: CAISESTGEKGNEQFF

j_gene: TRBJ2-5
v_gene: TRBV27
len: 16
CDR3aa: CASSLNLREGQETQYF

j_gene: TRBJ1-3
v_gene: TRBV7-2
len: 17
CDR3aa: CASSLFGASSSGNTIYF

j_gene: TRBJ2-3
v_gene: TRBV5-1
len: 17
CDR3aa: CASSQEGLRDLTDTQYF

j_gene: TRBJ2-1
v_gene: TRBV20-1
len: 12
CDR3aa: CSGGDTYNEQFF

j_gene: TRBJ2-3
v_gene: TRBV12-3/TRBV12-4
len: 13
CDR3aa: CASSFRQGDTQYF

j_gene: TRBJ1-5
v_gene: TRBV24-1
len: 13
CDR3aa: CATSGWGKQPQHF

j_gene: TRBJ2-1
v_gene: TRBV20-1
len: 20
CDR3aa: CSARDSGTSGSPSISYEQFF

j_gene: TRBJ1-2
v_gene: TRBV20-1
len: 14
CDR3aa: CSARDRGGDYGYTF

j_gene: TRBJ2-1
v_gene: TRBV7-9
len: 11
CDR3aa: CASSNSDRRFF